The present T cell receptor (beta chain) was sequenced within a study of T-cell memory formation after mild COVID-19. As for the study in general: Largely donor-specific TCR clusters were found.

Germline V CDR1 and CDR2: SGHVS, FNYEAQ. With 2 bases removed from V and 6 bases from J, the gap between germline ends came to 17 bases. The CDR3 consists of 15 residues. TCRdb processed the 5' RACE reads anew with MiXCR; each CDR3 protein has one entry. The sample records about 190,000 distinct CDR3 sequences, around 16% being singletons. This clonotype was observed a few times. This rearrangement joins TRBV7-6 to TRBJ2-7; D perhaps matches TRBD2 (7 bases). Input material: PBMCs or a T cell subset sorted from them (not recorded which). The clonotype comes from an adult woman who had mild COVID-19 (a few samples of this study predate the infection). Cell type and time point are not known. CDR3 DNA sequence: TGTGCCAGCAGCTTAACGGGGGGCCGGGCCTCCGAGCAGTACTTC. Its translation: CASSLTGGRASEQYF.